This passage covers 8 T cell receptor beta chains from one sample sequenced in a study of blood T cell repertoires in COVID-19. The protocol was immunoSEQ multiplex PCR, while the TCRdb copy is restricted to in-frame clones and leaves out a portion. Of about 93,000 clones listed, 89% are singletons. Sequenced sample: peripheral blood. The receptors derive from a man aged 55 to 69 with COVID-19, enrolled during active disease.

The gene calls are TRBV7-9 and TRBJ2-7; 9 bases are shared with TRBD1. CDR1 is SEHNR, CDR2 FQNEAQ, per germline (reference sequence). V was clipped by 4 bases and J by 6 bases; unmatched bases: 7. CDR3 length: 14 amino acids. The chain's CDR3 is CASSSTGGAGEQYF. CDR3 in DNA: TGTGCCAGCAGCTCCACAGGGGGCGCGGGCGAGCAGTACTTC.

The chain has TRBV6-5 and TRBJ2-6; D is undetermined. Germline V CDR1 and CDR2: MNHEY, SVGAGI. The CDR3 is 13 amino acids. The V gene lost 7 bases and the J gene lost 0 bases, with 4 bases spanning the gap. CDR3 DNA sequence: TGTGCCAGCACCTACTCTGGGGCCAACGTCCTGACTTTC. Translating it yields CASTYSGANVLTF.

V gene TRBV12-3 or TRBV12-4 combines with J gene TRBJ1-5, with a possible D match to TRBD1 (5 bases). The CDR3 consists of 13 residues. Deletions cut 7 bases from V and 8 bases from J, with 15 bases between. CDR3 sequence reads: CASTLGLYKPQHF. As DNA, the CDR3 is TGTGCCAGCACACTGGGACTCTATAAGCCCCAGCATTTT.

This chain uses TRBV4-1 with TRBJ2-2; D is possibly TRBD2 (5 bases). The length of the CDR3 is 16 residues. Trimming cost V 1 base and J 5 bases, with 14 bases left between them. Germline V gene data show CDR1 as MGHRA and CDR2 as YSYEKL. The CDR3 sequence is CASSQVATWETGELFF. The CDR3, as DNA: TGCGCCAGCAGCCAAGTTGCGACCTGGGAGACCGGGGAGCTGTTTTTT.

The CDR3: CASSLVAGGSYEQYF. CDR3 nucleotides: TGCGCCAGCAGCTTGGTGGCGGGGGGCTCCTACGAGCAGTACTTC. The rearrangement links TRBV5-1 to TRBJ2-7; TRBD2 matches 8 bases. This CDR3 region has 15 residues. V shed 0 bases and J 0 bases; nucleotides not matched to a gene: 2. CDR1 and CDR2 from the germline V gene are SGHRS and YFSETQ.

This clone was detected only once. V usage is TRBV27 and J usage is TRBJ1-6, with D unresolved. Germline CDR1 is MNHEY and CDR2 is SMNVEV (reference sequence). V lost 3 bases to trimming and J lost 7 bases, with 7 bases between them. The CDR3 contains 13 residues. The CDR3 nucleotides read TGTGCCAGCAGTTTCGGGTGGAATTCACCCCTCCACTTT. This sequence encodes CASSFGWNSPLHF.

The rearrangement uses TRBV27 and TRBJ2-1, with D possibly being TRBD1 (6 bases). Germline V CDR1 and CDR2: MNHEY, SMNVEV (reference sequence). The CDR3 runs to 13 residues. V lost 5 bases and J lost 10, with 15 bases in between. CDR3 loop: CASSQQGRWEQFF. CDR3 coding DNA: TGTGCCAGCAGTCAACAGGGAAGGTGGGAGCAGTTCTTC.

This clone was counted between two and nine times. Written as DNA, the CDR3 is TGTGCCAGCAGCTTATGGCGGGGCGTGAACACTGAAGCTTTCTTT. The encoded protein is CASSLWRGVNTEAFF. The rearrangement uses TRBV7-9 and TRBJ1-1, with a tentative D call TRBD1 (5 bases). The CDR3 consists of 15 residues. Deletions cut 2 bases from V and 0 bases from J, with 10 bases between. Per the germline V gene, CDR1 is SEHNR and CDR2 is FQNEAQ (reference sequence).